The present TCR beta chain was sequenced within a study of glioma-infiltrating T cells. About this clonotype itself: The antigen is unknown.

Whole-study findings and limits: Shared blood CDR3 signature motifs marked patients with low tissue-blood divergence.

Germline V gene data show CDR1 as ENHRY and CDR2 as SYGVKD. Trimming stripped 0 bases from V and 5 bases from J, with 14 bases between. The CDR3 has 15 amino acids. The iRepertoire nested amplicon-rescue multiplex PCR amplified TCR alpha and beta CDR3s from RNA. One entry per CDR3 protein, called by TCRdb with MiXCR from the multiplex PCR reads. This repertoire shows more than 300,000 distinct CDR3 sequences, less than 50% found once; its top ten account for approximately 12%. The source material was glioma tissue, nonneoplastic brain tissue, or PBMCs (not recorded which). The J gene is TRBJ2-7, the V gene TRBV10-3, with TRBD2 as a possible D gene (6 bases). The TCR comes from a human donor with low-grade glioma or glioblastoma, undergoing nonglioma brain surgery, or in good health (not recorded which). The CDR3 nucleotides are TGTGCCATCAGTGAGTCGGCGGGGTTCTACAACGAGCAGTACTTC. As protein: CAISESAGFYNEQYF.